The text below deals with one T cell receptor (beta chain). The sample is drawn from a study of blood T cells in healthy people across ages. Sample-barcoded 5' priming and a J-beta primer mix drove a second PCR of roughly 6 to 12 cycles. In TCRdb, the 5' RACE reads were re-called with MiXCR into one record per CDR3 protein. The table lists roughly 700,000 distinct CDR3 sequences, about half of them singletons. Total RNA, at least 6 micrograms per sample, came from PBMCs. V lost 3 bases to trimming and J lost 5 bases, with 17 bases between them. From germline, CDR1 is LNHNV and CDR2 YYDKDF (reference sequence). CDR3 length: 15 amino acids.

The J gene is TRBJ2-7, the V gene TRBV15; possibly TRBD1 for D (6 bases). Material: blood. The TCR sequence derives from a woman between 55 and 75 years old in good health. CDR3 nucleotides: TGTGCCACCAGCAGGCTGCCGGGGACATACCACGAGCAGTACTTC. Amino acids: CATSRLPGTYHEQYF.